Each of the 8 T cell receptor beta chains below was sequenced from the same sample in a study of T cells expressing NK-cell markers. No DNA is given; TCRdb re-called the 5' RACE reads and lists each CDR3 protein once. The sample's table shows approximately 550,000 distinct CDR3 sequences. Sequenced input: blood T cells: a sorted CD56 or NKG2C T cell subset, CD4+ or CD8+ T cells, or bulk PBMC T cells (not recorded which). The receptors come from a man aged 18-30 years in good health.

The chain combines TRBV12-3 or TRBV12-4 with TRBJ2-1; TCRdb's D gene call, TRBD1, goes unchecked for lack of DNA. CDR3 length: 12 residues. The CDR3 region is CASSITSPHQFF.

This chain joins TRBV5-5 and TRBJ2-5; the D call from TCRdb, TRBD1, cannot be confirmed without DNA. From germline, CDR1 is SGHKS and CDR2 YYEKEE (reference sequence). The CDR3 spans 14 residues. The CDR3 here is CASSLITGHQTQYF. Filled out from reference TRBV5-5 and TRBJ2-5, the complete variable domain reads DAGVTQSPTHLIKTRGQQVTLRCSPISGHKSVSWYQQVLGQGPQFIFQYYEKEERGRGNFPDRFSARQFPNYSSELNVNALLLGDSALYLCASSLITGHQTQYFGPGTRLLVL.

The rearrangement joins TRBV4-1 to TRBJ2-5. CDR1 and CDR2 from the germline V gene are MGHRA and YSYEKL. There are 12 residues in the CDR3. CDR3 loop: CASSQNGGTQYF.

The chain uses TRBV10-3 and TRBJ2-1; TCRdb's D call, TRBD2, is unchecked because there is no DNA. The CDR3 is made up of 13 amino acids. Germline CDR1 is ENHRY and CDR2 is SYGVKD. The CDR3 here is CAISLAGGPKQFF.

This CDR3 reads CASSWTGRGRSTGELFF. This sequence joins TRBV7-6 and TRBJ2-2; lacking DNA, the TRBD2 call made by TCRdb goes unchecked. The CDR3 has 17 residues. Per germline, CDR1 SGHVS and CDR2 FNYEAQ.

The chain is built from TRBV10-3 and TRBJ2-3. The CDR3 has 14 residues. Germline V gene lookup returns CDR1 ENHRY and CDR2 SYGVKD. Here the CDR3 reads CAISSGSSTDTQYF.

The CDR3 reads CASSPGTSYEQFF. The genes are TRBV3-1 and TRBJ2-1; TCRdb returns TRBD2, unconfirmable since there is no DNA. Germline lookup yields CDR1 LGHDT and CDR2 YNNKEL (reference sequence). This CDR3 spans 13 amino acids.

The chain couples TRBV7-2 to TRBJ2-2; there is no DNA to check the TCRdb D call of TRBD1. Germline V gene data show CDR1 as SGHTA and CDR2 as FQGNSA. The CDR3 runs to 14 residues. The CDR3 protein is CASSYVPGQGELFF.